These 17 T cell receptor beta chains came from one sample sequenced in a study of T-cell memory formation after mild COVID-19. One entry per CDR3 protein, called by TCRdb with MiXCR from the 5' RACE reads. Among about half a million distinct CDR3 sequences listed, 15% to 20% were seen once. Input material: PBMCs or a T cell subset sorted from them (not recorded which). The receptor set was obtained from an adult woman who had mild COVID-19 (a few samples of this study predate the infection). Cell type and time point are not known.

This clonotype was seen a handful of times. This sequence joins TRBV7-8 and TRBJ2-2, with a tentative D call TRBD2 (6 bases). Germline CDR1 is SGHVS and CDR2 is FQNEAQ. Trimming removed 3 bases from V and 3 bases from J, with 8 bases in between. This CDR3 has 14 amino acids. The CDR3 reads CASSFAGYTGELFF. CDR3 bases: TGTGCCAGCAGCTTCGCGGGGTACACCGGGGAGCTGTTTTTT.

This clonotype was observed a handful of times. The V and J genes are TRBV15 and TRBJ2-5; D gene ambiguous. Per germline, CDR1 LNHNV and CDR2 YYDKDF (reference sequence). V lost 0 bases to trimming and J lost 2 bases, with 13 bases between them. The CDR3 sequence is 16 residues long. CDR3 protein: CATSRDDGAQQETQYF. As DNA, the CDR3 is TGTGCCACCAGCAGAGATGACGGCGCTCAACAAGAGACCCAGTACTTC.

The rearrangement joins TRBV18 to TRBJ1-6; D possibly corresponds to TRBD1 (5 bases). Trimming took 2 bases from V and 10 from J, leaving 15 bases between them. Germline loops: CDR1 KGHSH, CDR2 LQKENI. The CDR3 is made up of 15 amino acids. The CDR3 reads CASSPAKGRGSPLHF. The DNA for the CDR3 is TGTGCCAGCTCACCAGCAAAGGGGCGAGGGTCACCCCTCCACTTT.

V and J are TRBV4-2 and TRBJ2-3, with 7 bases identical to TRBD2. Germline V gene sequence: CDR1 LGHNA, CDR2 YNFKEQ. The V segment lost 5 bases and the J segment 5 bases; nucleotides outside the gene matches: 7. The CDR3 totals 14 residues. The DNA for the CDR3 is TGTGCCAGCAGCTCCCTAGCGGCGGTAGATACGCAGTATTTT. Amino acid sequence: CASSSLAAVDTQYF.

This clonotype showed up just a few times. The genes are TRBV7-8 and TRBJ1-5; 9 bases agree with TRBD1. Germline assignment: CDR1 SGHVS and CDR2 FQNEAQ. This CDR3 has 18 amino acids. Germline trimming cut 5 bases from V and 2 bases from J; bases unmatched to any gene: 13. The CDR3 reads CASSLNSGTGGGNQPQHF. The DNA of the CDR3 is TGTGCCAGCAGCCTTAATTCAGGAACAGGGGGCGGCAATCAGCCCCAGCATTTT.

This clonotype has only a few counts. The rearrangement joins TRBV4-3 to TRBJ2-1, with 12 bases fitting TRBD2. The V segment lost 2 bases and the J segment 7 bases; nucleotides outside the gene matches: 6. CDR1 LGHNA and CDR2 YSLEER come from the germline V gene. This CDR3 spans 16 amino acids. CDR3 in DNA: TGCGCCAGCAGCCAATCTAGCGGGAGGGTAAGGAATGAGCAGTTCTTC. This gives the protein CASSQSSGRVRNEQFF.

The chain couples TRBV14 to TRBJ2-3; tentatively, D is TRBD1 or TRBD2 (6 bases each). Germline loops: CDR1 SGHDN, CDR2 FVKESK. V dropped 4 bases and J dropped 2 bases, with 13 bases sitting between them. This CDR3 region has 15 residues. CDR3 DNA: TGTGCCAGCAGCCCTATAGGGGGGCCCACAGATACGCAGTATTTT. It specifies CASSPIGGPTDTQYF.

This clonotype was observed a handful of times. This rearrangement joins TRBV29-1 to TRBJ2-7; D remains unclear. The germline V gene has CDR1 SQVTM and CDR2 ANQGSEA. V was cut by 2 bases and J by 2 bases, with 7 bases left in between. The CDR3 has 12 residues. CDR3 amino acids: CSVEPTPYEQYF. DNA for the CDR3: TGCAGCGTTGAACCAACCCCCTACGAGCAGTACTTC.

The chain couples TRBV4-2 to TRBJ2-4, with D unresolved. There are 13 residues in the CDR3. Per germline, CDR1 LGHNA and CDR2 YNFKEQ. Deletions cut 1 base from V and 5 bases from J, with 6 bases between. The CDR3 coding sequence is TGTGCCAGCAGCCAAGGGGATCAAAACATTCAGTACTTC. It specifies CASSQGDQNIQYF.

This clonotype was detected only a few times. The genes are TRBV12-3 or TRBV12-4 and TRBJ2-2, with TRBD2 matching 14 bases. There are 19 residues in the CDR3. J lost 4 bases, V lost 5 bases, and 12 bases had no gene match. CDR3 nucleotide sequence: TGTGCCAGCAGTCACCTCGGGACTAGCGGGAGCTGGGGCACCGGGGAGCTGTTTTTT. Protein sequence: CASSHLGTSGSWGTGELFF.

This clonotype was observed a handful of times. This rearrangement joins TRBV24-1 to TRBJ2-1, with 11 bases fitting TRBD2. The CDR3 consists of 16 residues. Germline trimming cut 3 bases from V and 10 bases from J; bases unmatched to any gene: 10. The germline V gene has CDR1 KGHDR and CDR2 SFDVKD. The CDR3 here is CATSDPNSGGAREQFF. The DNA of the CDR3 is TGTGCCACCAGTGATCCCAATAGCGGGGGGGCCCGGGAGCAGTTCTTC.

This clonotype was observed a handful of times. The J gene is TRBJ1-1, the V gene TRBV6-5, with D tentatively TRBD1 (5 bases). Germline CDR1 is MNHEY and CDR2 is SVGAGI. The CDR3 has 15 amino acids. V gave up 2 bases and J gave up 5 bases, with 15 bases separating them. The CDR3 DNA sequence: TGTGCCAGCAGTTACCGAAACTGGGGGGGTACTGAAGCTTTCTTT. Amino acids: CASSYRNWGGTEAFF.

This clonotype occurred a few times. The rearrangement uses TRBV5-1 and TRBJ2-7; D is ambiguous. The V end was cut by 2 bases, the J end by 5 bases, with 8 bases between. Germline CDR1 is SGHRS and CDR2 is YFSETQ. The CDR3 consists of 12 residues. CDR3 bases: TGCGCCAGCAGCTTCGAGTCCGACGAGCAGTACTTC. Protein sequence: CASSFESDEQYF. The complete variable domain, with remaining parts taken from reference TRBV5-1 and TRBJ2-7, reads KAGVTQTPRYLIKTRGQQVTLSCSPISGHRSVSWYQQTPGQGLQFLFEYFSETQRNKGNFPGRFSGRQFSNSRSEMNVSTLELGDSALYLCASSFESDEQYFGPGTRLTVT.

The rearrangement links TRBV7-6 to TRBJ2-2, with 8 bases lining up with TRBD1. The V gene end was trimmed by 4 bases and the J gene end by 4 bases; junction bases not matched to a gene: 11. This CDR3 comprises 17 residues. In germline, CDR1 is SGHVS, CDR2 FNYEAQ. The CDR3 coding sequence is TGTGCCAGCAGCTCCCCCGACAGGGGCAGAGGCACCGGGGAGCTGTTTTTT. Translation gives CASSSPDRGRGTGELFF. Looking up the rest from reference TRBV7-6 and TRBJ2-2 gives the full variable domain: GAGVSQSPRYKVTKRGQDVALRCDPISGHVSLYWYRQALGQGPEFLTYFNYEAQQDKSGLPNDRFSAERPEGSISTLTIQRTEQRDSAMYRCASSSPDRGRGTGELFFGEGSRLTVL.

V is TRBV11-2 and J is TRBJ1-1; the D is unclear. The CDR3 consists of 14 residues. With 1 base removed from V and 4 bases from J, the gap between germline ends came to 10 bases. Per the germline V gene, CDR1 is SGHAT and CDR2 is FQNNGV. CDR3 in DNA: TGTGCCAGCAGCTTAGTCATAAGGCGCACTGAAGCTTTCTTT. Translated, it gives CASSLVIRRTEAFF.

A few counts support this clonotype. CDR3 in amino acids: CASSFSGTANTEAFF. In DNA form, the CDR3 reads TGTGCCAGCAGCTTTAGCGGGACGGCGAACACTGAAGCTTTCTTT. This chain connects TRBV7-3 to TRBJ1-1, with D possibly matching TRBD1 (5 bases). The CDR3 spans 15 residues. The germline gives CDR1 SGHTA, CDR2 FQGTGA. Trimming left V 3 bases short and J 1 base short, with 12 bases between.

This rearrangement joins TRBV29-1 to TRBJ2-3; TRBD1 is a possible D gene (5 bases). The CDR3 extends over 14 amino acids. V lost 4 bases and J lost 1, with 12 bases in between. Per germline, CDR1 SQVTM and CDR2 ANQGSEA. The CDR3 nucleotides are TGCAGCGTTGTTGGGGCGGAGCGCACAGATACGCAGTATTTT. Translation gives CSVVGAERTDTQYF.